This T cell receptor (beta chain) is drawn from a study of blood T cell repertoires in COVID-19. In the study overall: Both acute and convalescent COVID-19 samples were obtained from the United States, Italy and Spain. In each case, the material was cDNA or gDNA derived from T cells, B-cell-depleted T cells, or PBMCs.

The CDR3 totals 16 residues. V lost 4 bases to trimming and J lost 5 bases; unmatched junction nucleotides: 9. The germline CDR1 and CDR2 sequences are SGHKS and YYEKEE (reference sequence). The table came from immunoSEQ multiplex PCR; TCRdb's copy has only in-frame clones and leaves some out. Of 87,000 or so clones in the sample, approximately 86% are singletons; the top ten hold 4.5% to 5.5%. V usage is TRBV5-5 and J usage is TRBJ2-5; 12 positions match TRBD2. Source material: peripheral blood. The TCR was taken from a man aged 40-55 years with acute or convalescent COVID-19. Here the CDR3 reads CASSRWTSGAGETQYF. The CDR3 nucleotides are TGTGCCAGCAGCCGCTGGACTAGCGGGGCAGGCGAGACCCAGTACTTC.